Below, 27 T cell receptor beta chains from the same sample are listed, as sequenced in a study of blood T cell repertoires in COVID-19. Profiling relied on immunoSEQ multiplex PCR, and the TCRdb table lists in-frame clones only, not all of them. The sample lists roughly 300,000 clones; about 89% were seen once. What was sequenced was PBMCs or T cells enriched from blood (not recorded which). The origin of the receptors is a woman in her thirties who had recovered from COVID-19.

The V and J genes are TRBV19 and TRBJ1-3, with D maybe TRBD1 (6 bases). The V gene's germline CDR1 is LNHDA and CDR2 SQIVND (reference sequence). V was shortened by 7 bases and J by 3 bases, with 13 bases between the two germline ends. This CDR3 region has 14 residues. CDR3 in DNA: TGTGCCAGTACACGAGGGGGAAGTGGAAACACCATATATTTT. Translating it yields CASTRGGSGNTIYF.

The CDR3 DNA sequence: TGCGCCAGCAGCCCTAGTAGGATTAGAGCAGGCTACACCTTC. Translated, it gives CASSPSRIRAGYTF. The chain carries TRBV5-1 and TRBJ1-2; D call uncertain. Looked up from germline, CDR1 is SGHRS and CDR2 is YFSETQ. This CDR3 contains 14 residues. V was shortened by 4 bases and J by 8 bases, with 18 bases between the two germline ends.

This clone showed up just once. The gene calls are TRBV5-1 and TRBJ2-7; tentative D call: TRBD2 (6 bases). The CDR3 has 15 amino acids. Germline CDR1 reads SGHRS; CDR2 reads YFSETQ. V lost 7 bases and J lost 5, with 22 bases in between. CDR3 sequence reads: CASAPKEGRFHEQYF. For the CDR3, the DNA is TGCGCCAGCGCCCCGAAGGAGGGACGGTTCCACGAGCAGTACTTC. The full variable domain, completed using reference TRBV5-1 and TRBJ2-7, is KAGVTQTPRYLIKTRGQQVTLSCSPISGHRSVSWYQQTPGQGLQFLFEYFSETQRNKGNFPGRFSGRQFSNSRSEMNVSTLELGDSALYLCASAPKEGRFHEQYFGPGTRLTVT.

The rearrangement joins TRBV18 to TRBJ1-2; 7 positions match TRBD1. The germline gives CDR1 KGHSH, CDR2 LQKENI. CDR3 length: 17 amino acids. Trimming cost V 2 bases and J 4 bases; bases outside gene matches: 13. In DNA, the CDR3 is TGTGCCAGCTCACCAAGGGCGAGGGACAGTTCCGTCTATGGCTACACCTTC. This translates into CASSPRARDSSVYGYTF.

The DNA of the CDR3 is TGTGCCAGCAGGCCCGTGGGACAGGGCACACCCCTCCACTTT. The encoded protein is CASRPVGQGTPLHF. The chain is built from TRBV6-5 and TRBJ1-6, with 9 bases that match TRBD1. The trim removed 6 bases at V and 11 bases at J, leaving 8 bases unmatched. This CDR3 contains 14 residues. Germline-derived CDR1 and CDR2 are MNHEY and SVGAGI.

The chain combines TRBV19 with TRBJ1-5; D unclear. V dropped 5 bases and J dropped 2 bases, with 10 bases sitting between them. CDR1 and CDR2 (germline): LNHDA, SQIVND (reference sequence). CDR3 length: 14 amino acids. The CDR3 DNA follows: TGTGCCAGTAGTCGGGGAAGGGGCAATCAGCCCCAGCATTTT. It is translated as CASSRGRGNQPQHF.

The rearrangement uses TRBV18 and TRBJ2-1; TRBD1 aligns across 7 bases. Looked up from germline, CDR1 is KGHSH and CDR2 is LQKENI. The CDR3 is made up of 14 amino acids. With V trimmed by 3 bases and J by 7 bases, 6 bases remained unmatched. The CDR3 spells CASSPDRSGNEQFF. In DNA form, the CDR3 reads TGTGCCAGCTCACCGGACAGGTCGGGGAATGAGCAGTTCTTC.

This chain uses TRBV30 with TRBJ2-7, with D possibly being TRBD1 (5 bases). The germline gives CDR1 GTSNPN, CDR2 SVGIG (reference sequence). Trimming removed 3 bases at V and 6 bases at J, with 9 bases between. The CDR3 sequence is 11 residues long. CDR3 sequence (DNA): TGTGCCTGGAGGGCAGGGCCCGAGCAGTACTTC. This sequence encodes CAWRAGPEQYF.

This sequence joins TRBV6-5 and TRBJ1-1; 11 bases align to TRBD1. The germline gives CDR1 MNHEY, CDR2 SVGAGI. Trimming cost V 6 bases and J 5 bases; bases outside gene matches: 8. CDR3 size: 15 residues. CDR3 sequence reads: CASRRTGGGRTEAFF. The CDR3 DNA reads as TGTGCCAGCAGGCGGACAGGGGGCGGGAGGACTGAAGCTTTCTTT.

V and J are TRBV6-5 and TRBJ1-2, with TRBD1 as a possible D gene (5 bases). V was pared by 5 bases and J by 3 bases, with 10 bases between. Per the germline V gene, CDR1 is MNHEY and CDR2 is SVGAGI. This CDR3 has 13 residues. In nucleotides, the CDR3 is TGTGCCAGCAGTCCCGCGGGGCACTATGGCTACACCTTC. Its protein product is CASSPAGHYGYTF.

J is TRBJ2-2 and V is TRBV12-5; 9 bases map to TRBD2. V dropped 6 bases and J dropped 5; count of bases not matched to a gene: 10. Per the germline V gene, CDR1 is LGHNT and CDR2 is FRNRAP. The CDR3 spans 16 residues. CDR3 bases: TGTGCTAGTGGGAACGGACTAGCGTATCGGACCGGGGAGCTGTTTTTT. This gives the protein CASGNGLAYRTGELFF.

The V gene is TRBV29-1, the J gene TRBJ2-7; D is unresolved. V gave up 4 bases and J gave up 0 bases, with 7 bases separating them. The CDR3 contains 12 residues. The germline gives CDR1 SQVTM, CDR2 ANQGSEA. The CDR3 bases are TGCAGCGTTGTAAAGAGCTCCTACGAGCAGTACTTC. As protein: CSVVKSSYEQYF.

This sequence joins TRBV29-1 and TRBJ1-3, with D possibly TRBD1 on 5 matching bases. CDR3 length: 13 amino acids. V shed 4 bases and J shed 2 bases, with 9 bases lying between them. Germline CDR1 is SQVTM and CDR2 is ANQGSEA. This CDR3 reads CSVGEGPGNTIYF. CDR3 nucleotides: TGCAGCGTTGGGGAGGGACCTGGAAACACCATATATTTT.

This clone was observed a handful of times. The rearrangement uses TRBV29-1 and TRBJ1-1; 8 bases line up with TRBD1. The germline V gene has CDR1 SQVTM and CDR2 ANQGSEA. J gave up 6 bases and V 5 bases, and 2 bases lay outside the gene matches. CDR3 length: 11 residues. The CDR3 coding sequence is TGCAGCGTTTCGGACAGGGCTGAAGCTTTCTTT. This encodes CSVSDRAEAFF.

The chain couples TRBV5-6 to TRBJ1-3; the D gene is possibly TRBD1 (5 bases). V gave up 5 bases and J gave up 4 bases, with 10 bases separating them. Germline values: CDR1 SGHDT, CDR2 YYEEEE. The CDR3 is 13 residues long. The CDR3 region is CASSVAGGNTIYF. The CDR3 coding sequence is TGTGCCAGCAGTGTCGCAGGGGGAAACACCATATATTTT.

The chain uses TRBV12-3 or TRBV12-4 and TRBJ2-7; 11 bases match TRBD1. Unmatched junction bases numbered 5, after V lost 6 bases and J lost 7 bases. The CDR3 is made up of 13 amino acids. The CDR3, as DNA: TGTGCCAGCAGCGGACAGGGGGCGAGGGAGCAGTACTTC. It encodes CASSGQGAREQYF.

J is TRBJ1-2 and V is TRBV28, with a possible D match to TRBD1 (5 bases). This CDR3 region has 15 residues. Trimming shortened V by 3 bases and J by 4 bases, and 15 bases separated the two germline ends. In germline, CDR1 is MDHEN, CDR2 SYDVKM. The DNA for the CDR3 is TGTGCCAGCAGTTTGGCGGGGCCCAACACCTATGGCTACACCTTC. Its protein product is CASSLAGPNTYGYTF.

The J gene is TRBJ2-2, the V gene TRBV4-1, with D possibly TRBD2 on 6 matching bases. The germline gives CDR1 MGHRA, CDR2 YSYEKL. The length of the CDR3 is 18 residues. V was pared by 5 bases and J by 3 bases, with 22 bases between. CDR3 protein: CASSARTTSREDTGELFF. CDR3 DNA sequence: TGCGCCAGCAGCGCCCGTACGACTAGTAGGGAGGACACCGGGGAGCTGTTTTTT.

This chain uses TRBV25-1 with TRBJ2-2, with D possibly being TRBD1 (5 bases). In germline, CDR1 is MGHDK, CDR2 SYGVNS. V was pared by 5 bases and J by 1 base, with 8 bases between. The CDR3 consists of 14 residues. The CDR3 loop reads CASSKQGNTGELFF. For the CDR3, the DNA is TGTGCCAGCAGTAAGCAGGGGAACACCGGGGAGCTGTTTTTT.

The chain is built from TRBV2 and TRBJ2-2; D unresolved. The germline V and J ends were trimmed by 0 bases and 2 bases, with 10 bases remaining between them. Germline CDR1 is SNHLY and CDR2 is FYNNEI. The CDR3 is 16 amino acids. CDR3 DNA sequence: TGTGCCAGCAGTGAAGCGCCGTACAGTAACACCGGGGAGCTGTTTTTT. Residues: CASSEAPYSNTGELFF.

Only a few counts were recorded for this clone. This chain links TRBV7-9 with TRBJ2-7, with D maybe TRBD1 (5 bases). CDR3 length: 14 amino acids. Trimming left V 8 bases short and J 0 bases short, with 14 bases between. Germline assignment: CDR1 SEHNR and CDR2 FQNEAQ (reference sequence). The CDR3 bases are TGTGCCAGCGGTAGGGGTTTGAGCTCCTACGAGCAGTACTTC. This sequence encodes CASGRGLSSYEQYF.

The chain is built from TRBV4-3 and TRBJ2-3; no clear D gene. The V end was cut by 0 bases, the J end by 5 bases, with 18 bases between. This CDR3 is built from 17 residues. Germline V gene lookup returns CDR1 LGHNA and CDR2 YSLEER. The CDR3 nucleotides are TGCGCCAGCAGCCAAGATCCGAGACCGACATTTCAAGATACGCAGTATTTT. Translation gives CASSQDPRPTFQDTQYF.

This chain uses TRBV6-5 with TRBJ1-1; possible D gene TRBD1, 5 bases. V was cut by 7 bases and J by 4 bases, with 19 bases left in between. Germline assignment: CDR1 MNHEY and CDR2 SVGAGI. The CDR3 is 15 residues long. In nucleotides, the CDR3 is TGTGCCAGCATCCAAGCTCCCGGACATTCCACTGAAGCTTTCTTT. Translated: CASIQAPGHSTEAFF.

This sequence joins TRBV5-5 and TRBJ1-1; D unclear. The V end was cut by 1 base, the J end by 5 bases, with 9 bases between. Germline V gene sequence: CDR1 SGHKS, CDR2 YYEKEE (reference sequence). The CDR3 covers 13 residues. Here the CDR3 reads CASSLTWQTEAFF. The CDR3 nucleotides read TGTGCCAGCAGCTTGACATGGCAAACTGAAGCTTTCTTT.

V and J are TRBV5-1 and TRBJ2-3; 10 bases line up with TRBD2. CDR1 and CDR2 from the germline V gene are SGHRS and YFSETQ. There are 15 residues in the CDR3. The V gene end was trimmed by 5 bases and the J gene end by 5 bases; junction bases not matched to a gene: 8. The CDR3 nucleotides read TGCGCCAGCAGTTATCTAGCGGGGGACGGAGATACGCAGTATTTT. Translated: CASSYLAGDGDTQYF.

The chain joins TRBV2 to TRBJ1-4; 8 positions match TRBD1. CDR1 is SNHLY, CDR2 FYNNEI, per germline. CDR3 length: 14 residues. With 6 bases clipped from V and 5 bases from J, the junction kept 5 bases outside the gene matches. The CDR3 DNA sequence: TGTGCCAGCAGACGACAGGGGTTGAATGAAAAACTGTTTTTT. The encoded protein is CASRRQGLNEKLFF. Using reference TRBV2 and TRBJ1-4 for the parts outside the CDR3, the full variable domain is EPEVTQTPSHQVTQMGQEVILRCVPISNHLYFYWYRQILGQKVEFLVSFYNNEISEKSEIFDDQFSVERPDGSNFTLKIRSTKLEDSAMYFCASRRQGLNEKLFFGSGTQLSVL.

The rearrangement links TRBV7-3 to TRBJ2-1; 13 positions match TRBD2. Germline assignment: CDR1 SGHTA and CDR2 FQGTGA. V trimming: 4 bases; J trimming: 4 bases; junction bases outside the gene matches: 1. This CDR3 spans 15 amino acids. In DNA, the CDR3 is TGTGCCAGCAGCTGGGGACTAGCGGGATACAATGAGCAGTTCTTC. As protein: CASSWGLAGYNEQFF.